This passage covers 23 T cell receptor beta chains from one sample sequenced in a study of blood T cells in healthy people across ages. Using a J-beta primer mix together with a sample-barcoded 5' primer, a second PCR was run for about 6 to 12 cycles. TCRdb fed the 5' RACE reads into MiXCR, producing one record per CDR3 protein. The sample records 800,000 or so distinct CDR3 sequences, roughly 46% being singletons. Sequencing was done on a sample of blood. These receptors all stem from an elderly man in good health.

The chain recombines TRBV21-1 with TRBJ2-7; the table's D call TRBD1 went unverified against the DNA. TRBV21-1 is a pseudogene. This CDR3 is 15 amino acids long. The CDR3 nucleotides are TGTGCCAGCACCTATCGGGGGGACAGACTTTACGAGCAGTACTTC. Translated, it gives CASTYRGDRLYEQYF.

This chain links TRBV11-3 with TRBJ2-1; 9 nucleotides line up with TRBD2. Germline V gene lookup returns CDR1 SGHNT and CDR2 YENEEA. Germline trimming cut 5 bases from V and 7 bases from J; bases unmatched to any gene: 9. CDR3 length: 15 amino acids. This chain's CDR3 is CASSLSGSLQNEQFF. In nucleotides, the CDR3 is TGTGCCAGCAGCCTTAGCGGGAGCCTACAGAATGAGCAGTTCTTC.

This clonotype has just a few counts. The chain has TRBV12-3 or TRBV12-4 and TRBJ1-4, with 7 bases aligning to TRBD1. This CDR3 is built from 15 residues. J was trimmed by 6 bases and V by 8 bases; bases with no gene match: 12. CDR3 nucleotides: TGTGCCAGCTCCCCGGCGGGACAGAATTATGAAAAACTGTTTTTT. It encodes CASSPAGQNYEKLFF.

This clonotype came up a few times. A much bigger clone sits one base away, suggesting this may be a read error. The chain joins TRBV6-2 or TRBV6-3 to TRBJ1-2; TRBD1 aligns across 8 bases. V shed 6 bases and J 8 bases; nucleotides not matched to a gene: 14. Germline loops: CDR1 MNHEY, CDR2 SVGEGT. This CDR3 has 15 residues. The CDR3 DNA follows: TGTGCCAGCAGCAGCGCGACAGGGGCCCTGGAGGGCTACACCTTC. Protein sequence: CASSSATGALEGYTF.

This clonotype has only a few counts. This chain links TRBV24-1 with TRBJ1-5; D unresolved. CDR3 length equals 15 residues. Per germline, CDR1 KGHDR and CDR2 SFDVKD. Trimming shortened V by 5 bases and J by 3 bases, and 13 bases separated the two germline ends. The CDR3 DNA follows: TGTGCCACCAGTGCCAGCGCCGCCAACAATCAGCCCCAGCATTTT. Protein: CATSASAANNQPQHF.

This chain uses TRBV29-1 with TRBJ2-7, with D uncertain. CDR1 is SQVTM, CDR2 ANQGSEA, per germline. Deletions cut 4 bases from V and 3 bases from J, with 10 bases between. The length of the CDR3 is 12 residues. The CDR3: CSVGWNFYEQYF. In nucleotides, the CDR3 is TGCAGCGTTGGGTGGAACTTCTACGAGCAGTACTTC.

V and J are TRBV12-3 or TRBV12-4 and TRBJ1-1; maybe TRBD1 (6 bases). The ends were cut back, 8 bases at V and 3 bases at J, with 16 bases in the middle. This CDR3 has 14 amino acids. This CDR3 is CASRRPPGDTEAFF. The CDR3 nucleotides read TGTGCCAGCCGACGGCCTCCAGGGGACACTGAAGCTTTCTTT.

This chain joins TRBV7-2 and TRBJ1-5, with D uncertain. Germline lookup yields CDR1 SGHTA and CDR2 FQGNSA. Trimming removed 5 bases at V and 4 bases at J, with 9 bases between. This CDR3 is 13 amino acids long. CDR3 region: CASSPDFNQPQHF. The CDR3, as DNA: TGTGCCAGCAGCCCGGACTTTAATCAGCCCCAGCATTTT.

This clonotype was counted between two and nine times. This sequence joins TRBV5-4 and TRBJ2-4; 9 positions agree with TRBD1. The DNA end is more similar to TRBJ2-7, so the J call may be wrong. The length of the CDR3 is 14 residues. Germline V CDR1 and CDR2: SGHNT, YYREEE (reference sequence). In DNA, the CDR3 is TGTGCCAGCAGCTCAGGACAGGGGAGGGACGAGCAGTACTTC. Amino acid sequence: CASSSGQGRDEQYF.

This clonotype has a single count. The genes are TRBV20-1 and TRBJ2-1; a possible D gene is TRBD1 (5 bases). Germline loops: CDR1 DFQATT, CDR2 SNEGSKA (reference sequence). There are 12 residues in the CDR3. Trimming cost V 6 bases and J 2 bases, with 8 bases left between them. The CDR3, as DNA: TGCAGTGCCCAAGGGGCCTACAATGAGCAGTTCTTC. Translated: CSAQGAYNEQFF.

The chain carries TRBV7-3 and TRBJ2-1, with D possibly being TRBD1 (5 bases). Germline V gene data show CDR1 as SGHTA and CDR2 as FQGTGA. The CDR3 has 13 amino acids. Between the trimmed V and J ends, which lost 5 bases and 3 bases, there was a span of 8 bases. This chain's CDR3 is CASSATDYNEQFF. The CDR3 nucleotides read TGTGCCAGCAGCGCGACAGACTACAATGAGCAGTTCTTC.

This chain connects TRBV29-1 to TRBJ2-3, with 7 bases that match TRBD1. CDR1 SQVTM and CDR2 ANQGSEA come from the germline V gene. The V segment lost 7 bases and the J segment 2 bases; nucleotides outside the gene matches: 6. The CDR3 is made up of 13 amino acids. The CDR3 DNA reads as TGCAGCGCCTCGACAGGGACCACAGATACGCAGTATTTT. Translation: CSASTGTTDTQYF.

This clonotype was counted only a few times. The gene calls are TRBV20-1 and TRBJ2-7; 7 bases are a match to TRBD2. V trimming: 1 base; J trimming: 3 bases; junction bases outside the gene matches: 3. The germline CDR1 and CDR2 sequences are DFQATT and SNEGSKA (reference sequence). This CDR3 is built from 13 residues. Here the CDR3 DNA reads TGCAGTGCTAGAGGCGGGAGTAACTACGAGCAGTACTTC. Its protein is CSARGGSNYEQYF.

The V gene is TRBV20-1, the J gene TRBJ1-5; D is uncertain. The V and J ends lost 0 bases and 0 bases respectively, with 12 bases between them. The germline gives CDR1 DFQATT, CDR2 SNEGSKA (reference sequence). This CDR3 contains 16 residues. The CDR3 spells CSARDATLGSNQPQHF. The CDR3 DNA follows: TGCAGTGCTAGAGATGCTACTTTGGGTAGCAATCAGCCCCAGCATTTT.

This clonotype was observed a handful of times. This chain connects TRBV7-2 to TRBJ1-4, with D perhaps TRBD1 (6 bases). CDR1 and CDR2 from the germline V gene are SGHTA and FQGNSA. The CDR3 extends over 14 amino acids. Trimming removed 3 bases from V and 3 bases from J, with 8 bases in between. CDR3 in amino acids: CASSLAGANEKLFF. DNA for the CDR3: TGTGCCAGCAGCTTGGCAGGGGCTAATGAAAAACTGTTTTTT.

This chain connects TRBV5-1 to TRBJ2-1; D assignment may be TRBD1 or TRBD2 (5 bases each). CDR3 length: 14 residues. Trimming removed 6 bases at V and 4 bases at J, with 14 bases between. Germline lookup yields CDR1 SGHRS and CDR2 YFSETQ. CDR3 DNA sequence: TGCGCCAGCAAGTTGGGGGAATGGTACAATGAGCAGTTCTTC. It translates to CASKLGEWYNEQFF.

In its sample, this clonotype was seen a few times. This rearrangement joins TRBV7-2 to TRBJ2-5; TRBD1 might be the D (6 bases). Trimming removed 4 bases at V and 5 bases at J, with 17 bases between. The length of the CDR3 is 15 residues. From germline, CDR1 is SGHTA and CDR2 FQGNSA. CDR3: CASSSLGAPRETQYF. The CDR3 DNA sequence: TGTGCCAGCAGCTCACTGGGGGCCCCCCGGGAGACCCAGTACTTC. The full variable domain, in which reference TRBV7-2 and TRBJ2-5 provide the parts outside the CDR3, is GAGVSQSPSNKVTEKGKDVELRCDPISGHTALYWYRQSLGQGLEFLIYFQGNSAPDKSGLPSDRFSAERTGGSVSTLTIQRTQQEDSAVYLCASSSLGAPRETQYFGPGTRLLVL.

The rearrangement uses TRBV6-2 or TRBV6-3 and TRBJ1-1; D uncertain. Germline assignment: CDR1 MNHEY and CDR2 SVGEGT. V lost 6 bases to trimming and J lost 1 base, with 9 bases between them. The CDR3 extends over 13 amino acids. CDR3 amino acids: CASSQQTNTEAFF. In DNA, the CDR3 is TGTGCCAGCAGCCAACAGACGAACACTGAAGCTTTCTTT.

This clonotype was detected ten times or more. The chain uses TRBV7-6 and TRBJ2-7; TRBD1 matches 11 bases. The J segment lost 3 bases and the V segment lost 6 bases, leaving 7 bases of the junction unmatched. The CDR3 runs to 15 residues. Germline V gene sequence: CDR1 SGHVS, CDR2 FNYEAQ. The CDR3 DNA is TGTGCCAGCAGGTCCCCGGGACAGGGGGTCTACGAGCAGTACTTC. Encoded protein: CASRSPGQGVYEQYF.

CDR3 in DNA: TGCGCCAGCAGCCTCCGGACAGCTCCTAGCACAGATACGCAGTATTTT. Its protein product is CASSLRTAPSTDTQYF. This chain connects TRBV5-1 to TRBJ2-3, with D perhaps TRBD1 (6 bases). The length of the CDR3 is 16 residues. Deletions cut 4 bases from V and 0 bases from J, with 15 bases between. Germline V gives CDR1 SGHRS, CDR2 YFSETQ.

This sequence joins TRBV7-2 and TRBJ2-6; D is uncertain. The CDR3 consists of 18 residues. The germline gives CDR1 SGHTA, CDR2 FQGNSA. V shed 1 base and J shed 0 bases, with 13 bases lying between them. The CDR3, as DNA: TGTGCCAGCAGCTTAGGGTTGAGCAGTCTCTCTGGGGCCAACGTCCTGACTTTC. It codes for CASSLGLSSLSGANVLTF.

V usage is TRBV10-3 and J usage is TRBJ2-7, with 12 nucleotides matching TRBD2. The CDR3 covers 15 residues. Trimming removed 7 bases from V and 2 bases from J; junction bases left unmatched: 6. Germline CDR1 is ENHRY and CDR2 is SYGVKD. CDR3 coding DNA: TGTGCCATCACTCCGGGACTAGCGGGTACCTACGAGCAGTACTTC. Residues: CAITPGLAGTYEQYF.

Comments on this clonotype: A much more abundant neighbour one base away suggests this may be a read error. V usage is TRBV12-3 or TRBV12-4 and J usage is TRBJ2-5; the D call may be TRBD1 or TRBD2 (5 bases each). TRBJ2-7 matches the DNA end more closely, so the J call is doubtful. The CDR3 contains 13 residues. The CDR3: CVSSQTYGGEQYF. CDR3 in DNA: TGTGTCAGCAGTCAGACGTATGGGGGCGAGCAGTACTTC.